This paragraph covers one T cell receptor (beta chain) sequence. Authors' data handling: Amplification from reference gene primers served as the basis for estimated nucleated cell counts. The method was immunoSEQ multiplex PCR; TCRdb's version includes in-frame clones alone and lacks a portion of them. V and J calls and clone size are as listed in that table; D and trimming were resolved from the DNA. This table holds 250,000 to 300,000 clones, approximately 91% found once. CDR3 length: 15 residues. V gave up 6 bases and J gave up 3 bases; unmatched junction bases: 10. The V gene's germline CDR1 is SNHLY and CDR2 FYNNEI. The data originate from a study of blood T cell repertoires in COVID-19. Study-level information: COVID-19 samples, acute and convalescent, were from the United States, Italy and Spain. From T cells, B-cell-depleted T cells, or PBMCs came the material, which was cDNA or gDNA.

V usage is TRBV2 and J usage is TRBJ1-2, with 7 bases identical to TRBD1. Sequences were obtained from peripheral blood. The source of this sequence is a woman in her thirties or forties who had recovered from COVID-19. CDR3 sequence (DNA): TGTGCCAGCAGGGACAGGACCCTTTGGGACTATGGCTACACCTTC. Translating gives CASRDRTLWDYGYTF.